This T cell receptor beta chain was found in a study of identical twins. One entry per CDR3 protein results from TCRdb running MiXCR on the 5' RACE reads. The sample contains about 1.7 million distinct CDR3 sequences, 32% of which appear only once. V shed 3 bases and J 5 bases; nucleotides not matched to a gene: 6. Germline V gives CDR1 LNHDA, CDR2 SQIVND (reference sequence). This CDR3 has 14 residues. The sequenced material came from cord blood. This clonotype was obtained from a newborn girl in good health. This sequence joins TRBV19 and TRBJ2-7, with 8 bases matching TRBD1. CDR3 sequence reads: CASSIATGVNEQYF. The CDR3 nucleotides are TGTGCCAGTAGTATCGCGACAGGGGTCAACGAGCAGTACTTC.